This T cell receptor (beta chain) was recovered during a study of blood T cell repertoires in COVID-19 (dated by TCRdb to 2020 to 2021). Regarding the study in general: Samples covering the acute and convalescent phases of COVID-19 were provided by collaborators in the United States, Italy and Spain. The prospective study material was composed of cDNA or gDNA derived from T cells, B-cell-depleted T cells, or PBMCs. Subjects who had been exposed to COVID-19, were actively infected with it, or had recovered from it provided the deeply sampled blood TCRbeta repertoires that made up the dataset. The repertoires were released in a freely available public database intended as a resource for research on the immune response to SARS-CoV-2. The samples were drawn from the first 160 participants of the ongoing ImmuneRACE study and from roughly 1,300 subjects provided by 6 global collaborators. The sample metadata nearly always contained a de-identified subject ID, COVID-19 status, age in years and sex. Where available, HLA class I and class II types were taken from metadata supplied by the sample provider and were not determined by assay-based typing. Study-level results and caveats: The quantity of clinical and demographic metadata differed by source and by participant and was supplied without curation.

CDR1 and CDR2 (MNHEY, SMNVEV) derive from the germline V gene (reference sequence). The V end gives up 6 bases and the J end 7 bases, leaving 6 bases in the junction not matched to a gene. Its CDR3 holds 14 amino acids, cysteine through phenylalanine. The CDR3 DNA has 42 bases and is translated from base 1. Points on this clone: Its antigen target is currently unknown. Base qualities are not provided; no much larger clone lies one nucleotide away.

TCRbeta CDR3 regions were amplified from genomic DNA by means of the immunoSEQ Assay, a bias-controlled multiplex PCR. The study's own analysis went as follows. The number of nucleated cells in each sample was estimated from the amplification of reference gene primers within the assay. To quantify the absolute abundance of each unique TCRbeta CDR3 rearrangement, sequence reads were collapsed and filtered. For each sample, productive Simpson clonality was calculated as the square root of Simpson's diversity index across productive rearrangements. Imported from immuneACCESS, the table was reduced by TCRdb to in-frame sequences with V and J called. These copies leave out some clones; in studies compared against another copy, an unresolved V gene accounts for under half, and the cause of the remainder is not known. The DNA gave D and trimming, while V, J and clone size come from that table. This sample holds 200,000 to 300,000 clones; 75% to 90% were observed only once. Approximately 2% of the sample belongs to the ten largest clones.

Whole blood was collected in K2EDTA tubes by collaborating institutions according to the institutions' own protocols. For TCRbeta analysis, collaborator samples were shipped as frozen whole blood, as isolated PBMCs, or as DNA extracted from either sample type. The sequencing input was peripheral blood. The source is a man between 25 and 39 years old with active or convalescent COVID-19. The rearrangement combines TRBV27 with TRBJ2-5, with TRBD1 identical over 12 junction bases. The CDR3 reads CASRSPGQGATQYF. Read as DNA, the sequence is TGTGCCAGCAGGTCCCCGGGACAGGGGGCGACCCAGTACTTC.